Following are 27 T cell receptor beta chains from one sample sequenced in a study of T cell repertoires in cytomegalovirus infection. From the reads, TCRdb called clonotypes with MiXCR, one entry per CDR3 protein. The table shows about 740,000 distinct CDR3 sequences, with less than 40% occurring only once. Sequencing was performed on PBMCs. These receptors all stem from a human donor in good health (CMV status not recorded). Some clones in this sample may be carry-over from other donors' samples.

In this sample, this clonotype turned up many times. The CDR3 DNA reads as TGTGCCAGTAGTACCCCGGGAAGGCGGGATGAGCAGTTCTTC. It encodes CASSTPGRRDEQFF. The V gene is TRBV19, the J gene TRBJ2-1, with D perhaps matching TRBD2 (5 bases). Trimming cost V 4 bases and J 8 bases, with 15 bases left between them. CDR1 and CDR2 from the germline V gene are LNHDA and SQIVND (reference sequence). The CDR3 is 14 amino acids.

This clonotype appeared many times. This rearrangement joins TRBV7-6 to TRBJ2-7; weak D call: TRBD1 (6 bases). CDR1 is SGHVS and CDR2 is FNYEAQ in the germline V gene. The CDR3 has 16 amino acids. V lost 5 bases and J 2 bases, leaving 19 bases between the germline ends. CDR3 residues: CASSLRPYGQTYEQYF. In nucleotides, the CDR3 is TGTGCCAGCAGCCTAAGGCCCTATGGACAGACCTACGAGCAGTACTTC.

Many counts were recorded for this clonotype. The chain has TRBV7-9 and TRBJ1-6; 8 bases align to TRBD1. The CDR3 contains 15 residues. Germline CDR1 is SEHNR and CDR2 is FQNEAQ (reference sequence). After removal of 5 bases from V and 7 bases from J, the junction contained 7 bases not matched to a gene. The CDR3: CASSTRTGFNSPLHF. The CDR3, as DNA: TGTGCCAGCAGCACCCGGACAGGGTTCAATTCACCCCTCCACTTT.

V is TRBV10-3 and J is TRBJ2-5, with D unclear. Deletions cut 4 bases from V and 1 base from J, with 7 bases between. The CDR3 runs to 13 residues. Germline V gene lookup returns CDR1 ENHRY and CDR2 SYGVKD. CDR3 in DNA: TGTGCCATCAGTGTTACGGTCCAAGAGACCCAGTACTTC. It is translated as CAISVTVQETQYF.

J is TRBJ2-5 and V is TRBV5-1; 8 bases map to TRBD2. The length of the CDR3 is 14 residues. V lost 4 bases, J lost 3 bases, and 5 bases stayed unmatched. From germline, CDR1 is SGHRS and CDR2 YFSETQ. The CDR3: CASSPGTREETQYF. The CDR3 DNA is TGCGCCAGCAGCCCCGGGACTAGAGAAGAGACCCAGTACTTC.

A few counts support this clonotype. The chain has TRBV4-1 and TRBJ1-1; possibly TRBD1 for D (6 bases). Per the germline V gene, CDR1 is MGHRA and CDR2 is YSYEKL. V gave up 3 bases and J gave up 2 bases, with 13 bases separating them. This CDR3 has 15 residues. Here the CDR3 DNA reads TGCGCCAGCAGCCAGTACCAGGGGTCTAACACTGAAGCTTTCTTT. Translated: CASSQYQGSNTEAFF.

The chain carries TRBV15 and TRBJ2-5; D unresolved. The CDR3 spans 14 residues. The germline V and J ends were trimmed by 5 bases and 3 bases, with 13 bases remaining between them. Germline V gene sequence: CDR1 LNHNV, CDR2 YYDKDF (reference sequence). The DNA for the CDR3 is TGTGCCACCAGCGCCCAGCGTGCCGAAGAGACCCAGTACTTC. Protein: CATSAQRAEETQYF.

The rearrangement links TRBV14 to TRBJ2-7; weak D call: TRBD2 (5 bases). V was clipped by 6 bases and J by 2 bases, with 17 bases between them. CDR3 length: 15 amino acids. Germline CDR1 and CDR2: SGHDN and FVKESK. CDR3 bases: TGTGCCAGCAGACTAGAACCCGGGGAAACCTACGAGCAGTACTTC. Protein sequence: CASRLEPGETYEQYF.

The chain carries TRBV28 and TRBJ1-2; D may be TRBD1 (5 bases). CDR1 and CDR2 (germline): MDHEN, SYDVKM. The V end was cut by 4 bases, the J end by 5 bases, with 14 bases between. The CDR3 is 14 amino acids. Written as DNA, the CDR3 is TGTGCCAGCAGTTCGGGACTGACGGGATATGGCTACACCTTC. Protein product: CASSSGLTGYGYTF.

The table lists this clonotype with many counts. The gene calls are TRBV7-2 and TRBJ1-1, with D possibly being TRBD1 (6 bases). The CDR3 covers 13 residues. The germline V gene has CDR1 SGHTA and CDR2 FQGNSA. Trimming removed 5 bases from V and 8 bases from J, with 15 bases in between. The CDR3 sequence: CASSIQGRGEAFF. In DNA, the CDR3 is TGTGCCAGCAGCATACAGGGTCGGGGGGAAGCTTTCTTT.

The chain joins TRBV27 to TRBJ1-6; D ambiguous. With 7 bases removed from V and 5 bases from J, the gap between germline ends came to 9 bases. In germline, CDR1 is MNHEY, CDR2 SMNVEV (reference sequence). This CDR3 is 13 amino acids long. CDR3 nucleotide sequence: TGTGCCAGCACGACGGGAGATAATTCACCCCTCCACTTT. This sequence encodes CASTTGDNSPLHF.

The sample holds a few counts of this clonotype. The chain joins TRBV5-1 to TRBJ2-1; D not resolved. The CDR3 is 15 amino acids. Germline V gives CDR1 SGHRS, CDR2 YFSETQ. Trimming cost V 4 bases and J 4 bases, with 15 bases left between them. Here the CDR3 reads CASSGYLGDYNEQFF. The DNA for the CDR3 is TGCGCCAGCAGCGGGTACCTTGGGGATTACAATGAGCAGTTCTTC.

This chain joins TRBV20-1 and TRBJ1-5; D unresolved. Deletions cut 5 bases from V and 0 bases from J, with 14 bases between. The CDR3 covers 15 residues. Germline V lookup: CDR1 DFQATT, CDR2 SNEGSKA (reference sequence). This CDR3 is CSAGRPGNSNQPQHF. CDR3 DNA: TGCAGTGCTGGGAGACCGGGGAATAGCAATCAGCCCCAGCATTTT.

As for this clonotype: No conserved phenylalanine or tryptophan is present at the end of the CDR3, so a read error is the likely explanation. This chain uses TRBV2 with TRBJ1-6; the D gene is possibly TRBD1 (6 bases). V was pared by 1 base and J by 14 bases, with 9 bases between. Germline values: CDR1 SNHLY, CDR2 FYNNEI. The CDR3 has 12 residues. In DNA, the CDR3 is TGTGCCAGCAGTGAAGACAGGGTGGCCCTCCACTTG. This gives the protein CASSEDRVALHL.

This clonotype was detected many times. J is TRBJ1-5 and V is TRBV28; perhaps TRBD1 as D (6 bases). Germline V CDR1 and CDR2: MDHEN, SYDVKM. CDR3 length: 15 residues. Trimming took 2 bases from V and 7 from J, leaving 15 bases between them. CDR3 protein: CASSLGGQGIQPQHF. The DNA for the CDR3 is TGTGCCAGCAGTTTAGGGGGACAAGGAATCCAGCCCCAGCATTTT.

This clonotype was observed a few times. This chain joins TRBV7-9 and TRBJ1-1, with D possibly matching TRBD1 (6 bases). The V end was cut by 8 bases, the J end by 11 bases, with 30 bases between. CDR3 size: 16 residues. Germline CDR1 SEHNR, CDR2 FQNEAQ (reference sequence). The DNA of the CDR3 is TGTGCCAGCGTACAAAGCGATCCGGACAGCCGGTTGGTGGCTTTCTTT. This encodes CASVQSDPDSRLVAFF. The full variable domain, completed using reference TRBV7-9 and TRBJ1-1, is DTGVSQNPRHKITKRGQNVTFRCDPISEHNRLYWYRQTLGQGPEFLTYFQNEAQLEKSRLLSDRFSAERPKGSFSTLEIQRTEQGDSAMYLCASVQSDPDSRLVAFFGQGTRLTVV.

The chain links TRBV27 to TRBJ1-1; 7 bases agree with TRBD1. The CDR3 is 13 residues long. The J segment lost 8 bases and the V segment lost 2 bases, leaving 5 bases of the junction unmatched. Germline CDR1 and CDR2: MNHEY and SMNVEV (reference sequence). DNA of the CDR3: TGTGCCAGCAGTTTAAAACAGGGGAAGGAAGCTTTCTTT. Translation: CASSLKQGKEAFF.

This clonotype came up many times. The chain couples TRBV6-1 to TRBJ2-6; D perhaps matches TRBD1 (5 bases). The V gene's germline CDR1 is MNHNS and CDR2 SASEGT. This CDR3 is 15 amino acids long. V gave up 8 bases and J gave up 4 bases, with 15 bases separating them. The CDR3: CASATDPSGANVLTF. CDR3 sequence (DNA): TGTGCCAGCGCGACAGACCCTTCCGGGGCCAACGTCCTGACTTTC.

Comment on this clonotype: The junction differs from germline at one of its ends, possibly a read error. The chain recombines TRBV4-1 with TRBJ1-1, with D tentatively TRBD1 (6 bases). The CDR3 spans 16 residues. The germline CDR1 and CDR2 sequences are MGHRA and YSYEKL. CDR3 sequence reads: CASSQSVVGANTEAFF. DNA for the CDR3: TGTGCCAGCAGCCAATCCGTTGTGGGGGCGAACACTGAAGCTTTCTTT.

The chain uses TRBV6-5 and TRBJ1-2; weak D call: TRBD1 (5 bases). CDR1 MNHEY and CDR2 SVGAGI come from the germline V gene. This CDR3 spans 16 amino acids. Trimming pared 2 bases from V and 7 bases from J, leaving 20 bases between. CDR3 bases: TGTGCCAGCAGTTACGGGCAGGGTGGAGGGATTGTTGGCTACACCTTC. It codes for CASSYGQGGGIVGYTF.

This clonotype has more than one count but fewer than ten. The chain couples TRBV7-4 to TRBJ1-4, with D perhaps TRBD1 (5 bases). Trimming took 7 bases from V and 5 from J, leaving 17 bases between them. Germline assignment: CDR1 SGHVT and CDR2 SQSDAQ. The CDR3 totals 15 residues. The CDR3 DNA reads TGTGCCAGCAACCACAGGTCCGAATCCAATGAAAAACTGTTTTTT. As protein: CASNHRSESNEKLFF.

The V gene is TRBV5-4, the J gene TRBJ2-1, with 9 bases that match TRBD2. The germline V gene has CDR1 SGHNT and CDR2 YYREEE (reference sequence). This CDR3 has 16 residues. After removal of 4 bases from V and 4 bases from J, the junction contained 9 bases not matched to a gene. The CDR3 region is CASSQMRGGLYNEQFF. The CDR3, as DNA: TGTGCCAGCAGCCAAATGCGGGGGGGCCTATACAATGAGCAGTTCTTC.

The J gene is TRBJ1-1, the V gene TRBV12-3 or TRBV12-4, with a possible D match to TRBD1 (5 bases). This CDR3 is 18 amino acids long. The ends were cut back, 5 bases at V and 2 bases at J, with 24 bases in the middle. This CDR3 reads CASSLGTGRRGDNTEAFF. Here the CDR3 DNA reads TGTGCCAGCAGTCTAGGGACGGGGCGACGGGGGGATAACACTGAAGCTTTCTTT.

This clonotype was detected only a few times. The CDR3 bases are TGTGCCAGCAGCTCGGCGACAGCGATGCGGGAGGAAGAGACCCAGTACTTC. Encoded protein: CASSSATAMREEETQYF. This chain connects TRBV5-6 to TRBJ2-5, with 8 bases that match TRBD2. The germline gives CDR1 SGHDT, CDR2 YYEEEE. V dropped 3 bases and J dropped 3; count of bases not matched to a gene: 13. The length of the CDR3 is 17 residues.

This clonotype was counted a single time. One end of the junction fails to match germline, which may point to a read error. V gene TRBV7-8 combines with J gene TRBJ1-4, with 9 bases fitting TRBD1. Looked up from germline, CDR1 is SGHVS and CDR2 is FQNEAQ. The CDR3 runs 18 residues. CDR3 residues: CASSLGLDRGSANETLFF. The CDR3 coding sequence is TGTGCCAGCAGCTTAGGCCTGGACAGGGGATCGGCTAATGAAACACTGTTTTTT.

The chain carries TRBV20-1 and TRBJ2-7; TRBD1 matches at 7 bases. The V gene's germline CDR1 is DFQATT and CDR2 SNEGSKA (reference sequence). This CDR3 spans 13 amino acids. V lost 1 base to trimming and J lost 3 bases; unmatched junction nucleotides: 3. For the CDR3, the DNA is TGCAGTGCTAGAGGCCCAGGGGGCTACGAGCAGTACTTC. This codes for CSARGPGGYEQYF.

As to this clonotype: One base away lies a much larger clone, so this may be a sequencing read error. This chain joins TRBV7-9 and TRBJ1-4, with 7 bases lining up with TRBD1. Trimming took 5 bases from V and 5 from J; bases not matched to a gene: 11. The CDR3 consists of 16 residues. Germline values: CDR1 SEHNR, CDR2 FQNEAQ (reference sequence). CDR3 residues: CASSRGGGQRNEKLFF. The CDR3 coding sequence is TGTGCCAGCAGCAGGGGGGGGGGACAGAGAAATGAAAAACTGTTTTTT.